The T cell receptor beta chain under discussion was sequenced for a study of shared clonotypes between healthy human individuals. Broader study findings: Non-shared clonotypes showed lower generation probabilities than clonotypes common to all four donors.

The CD4+ fraction was divided into a CD45RA+ naive subset and a CD45RA-negative memory subset. Only in-frame clones appear in the TCRdb table, and some are missing; sequencing was by immunoSEQ multiplex PCR. The sample holds about 1 million clones, under 80% seen once. CDR1 is GTSNPN and CDR2 is SVGIG in the germline V gene (reference sequence). The CDR3 sequence is 14 residues long. The J segment lost 7 bases and the V segment lost 3 bases, leaving 8 bases of the junction unmatched. Details on this clone: Its specificity is not known.

Source material: memory CD4+ T cells sorted from blood. Subset described: CD45RA-negative fraction. The receptor was derived from a man between 18 and 35 years old in good health. This chain joins TRBV30 and TRBJ2-1; TRBD1 matches at 8 bases. The DNA of the CDR3 is TGTGCCTGGAGCTCGACAGGGGATGTGAATGAGCAGTTCTTC. Translation: CAWSSTGDVNEQFF.